The 24 T cell receptor beta chains given below trace back to one sample, sequenced in a study of cytomegalovirus exposure and HLA in healthy donors. PCR was performed using 60 Vbeta and 13 Jbeta primers. Libraries were prepared by immunoSEQ multiplex PCR; TCRdb keeps only in-frame clonotypes and omits some of them. The top ten clones hold around 10% of a sample with 90,000 to 150,000 clones, under 80% of them seen once. Sample: PBMCs. Every receptor here comes from a woman between 45 and 65 years old in good health and CMV-seropositive.

This clone was found a few times. This chain links TRBV6-1 with TRBJ2-1; 10 positions match TRBD2. Germline V lookup: CDR1 MNHNS, CDR2 SASEGT. The CDR3 runs 16 residues. J was trimmed by 6 bases and V by 0 bases; bases with no gene match: 5. Written as DNA, the CDR3 is TGTGCCAGCAGTGAAGCGGCTAGCGGGGGTGTCAATGAGCAGTTCTTC. Translated: CASSEAASGGVNEQFF.

The DNA of the CDR3 is TGTGCCAGCACCCAGCCAGAGGGGGCTATGTTTGTTGGCCAGTACTTC. It codes for CASTQPEGAMFVGQYF. This chain joins TRBV2 and TRBJ2-5, with 7 positions matching TRBD1. J lost 10 bases, V lost 7 bases, and 21 bases had no gene match. The CDR3 sequence is 16 residues long. Per the germline V gene, CDR1 is SNHLY and CDR2 is FYNNEI.

This clone was observed a few times. This chain joins TRBV7-6 and TRBJ2-5; 10 bases agree with TRBD1. The V and J ends lost 5 bases and 5 bases, in that order; junction bases with no gene match: 2. Germline V gene data show CDR1 as SGHVS and CDR2 as FNYEAQ. The CDR3 has 13 amino acids. In DNA, the CDR3 is TGTGCCAGCAGCCGGACAGGGGGTGAGACCCAGTACTTC. This codes for CASSRTGGETQYF.

V gene TRBV4-3 combines with J gene TRBJ1-2; D may be TRBD1 (6 bases). Germline V gives CDR1 LGHNA, CDR2 YSLEER. V was pared by 3 bases and J by 7 bases, with 21 bases between. CDR3 length equals 16 residues. Here the CDR3 reads CASSQKIIQGSGGYTF. DNA of the CDR3: TGCGCCAGCAGCCAGAAAATAATACAGGGTTCGGGTGGCTACACCTTC.

This chain joins TRBV6-6 and TRBJ2-2, with a weak D call TRBD2 (5 bases). The V end lost 6 bases, the J end lost 6 bases, and 8 bases lay between the germline ends. This CDR3 spans 12 amino acids. Germline CDR1 reads MNHNY; CDR2 reads SVGAGI (reference sequence). CDR3 sequence (DNA): TGTGCCAGCAGCAACGGGGCCGGGGAGCTGTTTTTT. It is translated as CASSNGAGELFF.

This rearrangement joins TRBV27 to TRBJ1-5; D uncertain. Germline lookup yields CDR1 MNHEY and CDR2 SMNVEV (reference sequence). This CDR3 region has 13 residues. V was pared by 6 bases and J by 2 bases, with 8 bases between. The CDR3 nucleotides read TGTGCCAGCAGGTACAGCCGCAATCAGCCCCAGCATTTT. The encoded protein is CASRYSRNQPQHF.

This chain uses TRBV30 with TRBJ1-2, with 10 bases aligning to TRBD1. CDR3 length: 14 residues. Germline lookup yields CDR1 GTSNPN and CDR2 SVGIG (reference sequence). The ends lost 2 bases at V and 5 bases at J; junction bases unmatched: 5. The CDR3 DNA reads as TGTGCCTGGAGTCTGCAGGGACAGGGGTATGGCTACACCTTC. Translating it yields CAWSLQGQGYGYTF.

The chain uses TRBV7-2 and TRBJ1-1; D is ambiguous. The V gene lost 4 bases and the J gene lost 4 bases, with 10 bases spanning the gap. Per the germline V gene, CDR1 is SGHTA and CDR2 is FQGNSA. This CDR3 spans 13 amino acids. CDR3 DNA: TGTGCCAGCAGCTCCCAGGCTCGCACTGAAGCTTTCTTT. As protein: CASSSQARTEAFF.

This sequence joins TRBV5-8 and TRBJ1-1; tentative D call: TRBD1 (6 bases). In germline, CDR1 is SGHTS, CDR2 YDEGEE. The CDR3 extends over 14 amino acids. The DNA for the CDR3 is TGTGTCATCCAATCCAGGGGCTGGAACACTGAAGCTTTCTTT. Translated, it gives CVIQSRGWNTEAFF. Full variable domain (remainder filled in from reference TRBV5-8 and TRBJ1-1): EAGVTQSPTHLIKTRGQQATLRCSPISGHTSVYWYQQALGLGLQFLLWYDEGEERNRGNFPPRFSGRQFPNYSSELNVNALELEDSALYLCVIQSRGWNTEAFFGQGTRLTVV.

The V gene is TRBV6-1, the J gene TRBJ2-7; 9 nucleotides agree with TRBD1. The trim removed 4 bases at V and 6 bases at J, leaving 4 bases unmatched. CDR1 and CDR2 (germline): MNHNS, SASEGT. There are 13 residues in the CDR3. The CDR3 spells CASSAYRGLEQYF. The CDR3 bases are TGTGCCAGCAGTGCCTACAGGGGGCTCGAGCAGTACTTC.

This rearrangement joins TRBV6-5 to TRBJ1-2; a weak D match, TRBD1 (6 bases). The germline V gene has CDR1 MNHEY and CDR2 SVGAGI. This CDR3 spans 13 amino acids. Trimming left V 4 bases short and J 0 bases short, with 6 bases between. CDR3 in DNA: TGTGCCAGCAGTTGGACAGCTAACTATGGCTACACCTTC. As protein: CASSWTANYGYTF.

This chain connects TRBV19 to TRBJ2-7; 10 nucleotides agree with TRBD1. This CDR3 spans 15 amino acids. The trim removed 6 bases at V and 0 bases at J, leaving 5 bases unmatched. CDR1 is LNHDA and CDR2 is SQIVND in the germline V gene (reference sequence). CDR3 DNA sequence: TGTGCCAGTAGCTCCGGGACAGGGGCCTCCTACGAGCAGTACTTC. Amino acids: CASSSGTGASYEQYF.

This clone was seen a handful of times. The chain joins TRBV5-4 to TRBJ2-1; D is perhaps TRBD2 (5 bases). With 4 bases removed from V and 2 bases from J, the gap between germline ends came to 16 bases. The CDR3 is made up of 16 amino acids. Germline V gene data show CDR1 as SGHNT and CDR2 as YYREEE (reference sequence). The CDR3 loop reads CASSTSFMGAYNEQFF. DNA of the CDR3: TGTGCCAGCAGCACCAGTTTTATGGGAGCCTACAATGAGCAGTTCTTC.

The DNA for the CDR3 is TGTGCCAGCAGCTTGACCCCCGACAGGGAGTTGTCCCACGAGCAGTACTTC. Protein: CASSLTPDRELSHEQYF. The J gene is TRBJ2-7, the V gene TRBV5-6; 7 bases are shared with TRBD1. This CDR3 is 17 amino acids long. V was clipped by 1 base and J by 5 bases; unmatched bases: 15. Per germline, CDR1 SGHDT and CDR2 YYEEEE.

The V call is TRBV30, the J call TRBJ2-6; a weak D match, TRBD2 (6 bases). Trimming removed 0 bases from V and 4 bases from J, with 19 bases in between. The germline gives CDR1 GTSNPN, CDR2 SVGIG (reference sequence). The CDR3 length is 18 residues. As DNA, the CDR3 is TGTGCCTGGAGTGTACGTCGACAGCGGGCTTCCGGGGCCAACGTCCTGACTTTC. Translation: CAWSVRRQRASGANVLTF.

The rearrangement joins TRBV11-2 to TRBJ2-3; 13 nucleotides match TRBD2. The V gene's germline CDR1 is SGHAT and CDR2 FQNNGV. The CDR3 spans 15 residues. Germline trimming cut 4 bases from V and 6 bases from J; bases unmatched to any gene: 4. The CDR3 spells CASSSGLAGADTQYF. The CDR3, as DNA: TGTGCCAGCAGCTCAGGACTAGCGGGAGCCGATACGCAGTATTTT.

This clone was counted a single time. The J gene is TRBJ2-1, the V gene TRBV10-1, with TRBD1 identical over 9 bases. Trimming took 2 bases from V and 6 from J; bases not matched to a gene: 5. Looked up from germline, CDR1 is WNHNN and CDR2 is SYGVQD (reference sequence). There are 15 residues in the CDR3. CDR3 DNA sequence: TGCGCCAGCAGTGAGGAGGACAGGGGAAGCAATGAGCAGTTCTTC. Translating gives CASSEEDRGSNEQFF.

V gene TRBV29-1 combines with J gene TRBJ2-1; possible D gene TRBD2, 5 bases. Trimming took off 2 bases at V and 5 bases at J, with 13 bases between the two ends. Germline V lookup: CDR1 SQVTM, CDR2 ANQGSEA. This CDR3 is 14 amino acids long. DNA of the CDR3: TGCAGCGTTGAAAACCCCCCGGGGAACAATGAGCAGTTCTTC. It codes for CSVENPPGNNEQFF.

The chain uses TRBV5-1 and TRBJ2-7; D is possibly TRBD1 (6 bases). V shed 0 bases and J shed 6 bases, with 13 bases lying between them. The CDR3 totals 14 residues. Germline values: CDR1 SGHRS, CDR2 YFSETQ. CDR3 in amino acids: CASSLEQGIREQYF. The CDR3 DNA follows: TGCGCCAGCAGCTTGGAACAGGGAATCCGCGAGCAGTACTTC.

The rearrangement joins TRBV2 to TRBJ2-7; 10 nucleotides align to TRBD2. The length of the CDR3 is 14 residues. The V gene's germline CDR1 is SNHLY and CDR2 FYNNEI. V lost 5 bases, J lost 3 bases, and 4 bases stayed unmatched. The CDR3 DNA follows: TGTGCCAGCAGTAGGGGACTAGCGAGCTACGAGCAGTACTTC. As protein: CASSRGLASYEQYF.

A few counts support this clone. This chain joins TRBV5-4 and TRBJ1-1; 9 bases fit TRBD1. The V and J ends lost 0 bases and 5 bases, in that order; junction bases with no gene match: 5. CDR3 length: 15 amino acids. Per the germline V gene, CDR1 is SGHNT and CDR2 is YYREEE (reference sequence). This CDR3 reads CASSLDRGLGTEAFF. CDR3 DNA: TGTGCCAGCAGCTTGGACAGGGGGCTGGGAACTGAAGCTTTCTTT.

This clone has just one count. The gene calls are TRBV4-2 and TRBJ2-7, with a weak D call TRBD2 (6 bases). CDR1 and CDR2 from the germline V gene are LGHNA and YNFKEQ. The germline V and J ends were trimmed by 0 bases and 6 bases, with 21 bases remaining between them. CDR3 length: 17 amino acids. The CDR3 nucleotides read TGTGCCAGCAGCCAAGAACTAGTGGCTGGTAGCGGCGGCGAGCAGTACTTC. Its protein product is CASSQELVAGSGGEQYF.

The rearrangement links TRBV19 to TRBJ2-2; 13 bases fit TRBD2. The CDR3 covers 15 residues. Looked up from germline, CDR1 is LNHDA and CDR2 is SQIVND (reference sequence). Trimming at V came to 6 bases and at J to 5 bases, leaving 3 bases not matched to a gene. The CDR3 spells CASRPGLAGTGELFF. The DNA for the CDR3 is TGTGCCAGTAGGCCGGGACTAGCGGGAACCGGGGAGCTGTTTTTT.

With respect to this clone: One junction end disagrees with the germline gene, perhaps due to a read error. The rearrangement uses TRBV7-9 and TRBJ1-1; D is uncertain. The CDR3 length is 12 residues. Germline loops: CDR1 SEHNR, CDR2 FQNEAQ (reference sequence). The CDR3 sequence: CSSSLENVGAFF. The CDR3 nucleotides read TGTTCCAGCAGCTTAGAAAACGTCGGAGCTTTCTTT.